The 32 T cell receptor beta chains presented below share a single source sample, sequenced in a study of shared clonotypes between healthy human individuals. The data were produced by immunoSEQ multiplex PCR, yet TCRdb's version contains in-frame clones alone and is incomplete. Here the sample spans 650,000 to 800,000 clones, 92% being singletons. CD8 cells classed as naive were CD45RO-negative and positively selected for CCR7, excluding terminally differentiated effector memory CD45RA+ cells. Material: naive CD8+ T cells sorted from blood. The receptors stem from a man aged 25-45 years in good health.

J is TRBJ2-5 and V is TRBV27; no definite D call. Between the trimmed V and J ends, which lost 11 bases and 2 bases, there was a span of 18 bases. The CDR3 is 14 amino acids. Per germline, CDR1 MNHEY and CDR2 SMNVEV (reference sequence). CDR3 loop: CAAAPAERQETQYF. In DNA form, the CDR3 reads TGTGCCGCTGCCCCGGCAGAGAGGCAAGAGACCCAGTACTTC.

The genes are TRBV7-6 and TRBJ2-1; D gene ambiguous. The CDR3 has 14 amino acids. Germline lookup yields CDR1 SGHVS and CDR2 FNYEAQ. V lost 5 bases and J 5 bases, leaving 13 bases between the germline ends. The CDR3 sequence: CASSHRGLHNEQFF. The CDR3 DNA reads TGTGCCAGCAGCCACCGTGGGTTACACAATGAGCAGTTCTTC. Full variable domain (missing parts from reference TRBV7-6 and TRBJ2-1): GAGVSQSPRYKVTKRGQDVALRCDPISGHVSLYWYRQALGQGPEFLTYFNYEAQQDKSGLPNDRFSAERPEGSISTLTIQRTEQRDSAMYRCASSHRGLHNEQFFGPGTRLTVL.

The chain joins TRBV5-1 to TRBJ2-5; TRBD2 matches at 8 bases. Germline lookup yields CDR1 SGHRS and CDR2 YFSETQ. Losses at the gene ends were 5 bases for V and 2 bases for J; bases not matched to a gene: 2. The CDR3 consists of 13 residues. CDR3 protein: CASRGLGQETQYF. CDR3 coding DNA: TGCGCCAGCAGGGGACTAGGACAAGAGACCCAGTACTTC.

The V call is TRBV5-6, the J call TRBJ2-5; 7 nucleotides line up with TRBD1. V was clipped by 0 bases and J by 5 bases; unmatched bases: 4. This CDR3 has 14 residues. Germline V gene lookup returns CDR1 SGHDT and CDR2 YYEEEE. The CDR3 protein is CASSLEGGAETQYF. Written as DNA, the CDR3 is TGTGCCAGCAGCTTGGAAGGGGGCGCGGAGACCCAGTACTTC.

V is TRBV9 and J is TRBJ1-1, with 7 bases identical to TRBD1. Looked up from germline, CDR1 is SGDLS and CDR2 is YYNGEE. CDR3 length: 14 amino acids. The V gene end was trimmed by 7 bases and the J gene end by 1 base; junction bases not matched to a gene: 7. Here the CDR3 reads CASSPGQSNTEAFF. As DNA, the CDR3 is TGTGCCAGCTCCCCGGGACAGTCGAACACTGAAGCTTTCTTT.

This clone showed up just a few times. The CDR3 loop is CASTGPNNQPQHF. The CDR3 DNA sequence: TGTGCCAGTACAGGTCCCAACAATCAGCCCCAGCATTTT. The chain uses TRBV19 and TRBJ1-5; D call uncertain. The CDR3 runs 13 residues. Between the trimmed V and J ends, which lost 7 bases and 3 bases, there was a span of 10 bases. The germline CDR1 and CDR2 sequences are LNHDA and SQIVND (reference sequence).

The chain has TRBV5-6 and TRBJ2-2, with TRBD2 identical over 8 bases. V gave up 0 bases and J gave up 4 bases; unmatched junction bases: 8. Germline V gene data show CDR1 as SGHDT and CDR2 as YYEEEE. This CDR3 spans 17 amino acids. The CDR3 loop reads CASSLAAGGFRTGELFF. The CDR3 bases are TGTGCCAGCAGCTTGGCTGCGGGAGGTTTCCGCACCGGGGAGCTGTTTTTT.

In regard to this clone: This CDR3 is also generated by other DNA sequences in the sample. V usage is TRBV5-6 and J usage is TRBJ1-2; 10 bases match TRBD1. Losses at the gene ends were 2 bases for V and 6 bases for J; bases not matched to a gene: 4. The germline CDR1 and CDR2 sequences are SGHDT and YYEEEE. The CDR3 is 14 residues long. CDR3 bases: TGTGCCAGCAGCTTTCCCGGGACAGGGGATGGCTACACCTTC. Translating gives CASSFPGTGDGYTF.

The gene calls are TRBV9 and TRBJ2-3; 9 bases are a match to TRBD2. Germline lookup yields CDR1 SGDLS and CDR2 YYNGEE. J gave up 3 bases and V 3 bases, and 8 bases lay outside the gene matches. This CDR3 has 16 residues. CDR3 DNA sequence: TGTGCCAGCAGCGCCCCTTTAGCGGGAGTAACAGATACGCAGTATTTT. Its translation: CASSAPLAGVTDTQYF.

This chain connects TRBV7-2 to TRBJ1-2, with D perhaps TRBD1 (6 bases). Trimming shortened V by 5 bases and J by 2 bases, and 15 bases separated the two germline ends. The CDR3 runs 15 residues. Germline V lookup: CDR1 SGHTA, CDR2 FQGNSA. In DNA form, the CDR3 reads TGTGCCAGCAGCCCCTTCCTAGGGGGGAACTATGGCTACACCTTC. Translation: CASSPFLGGNYGYTF.

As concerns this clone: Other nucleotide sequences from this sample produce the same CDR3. The CDR3 is CASRGLAGYNEQFF. The CDR3 DNA is TGTGCCAGCAGGGGACTAGCGGGCTACAATGAGCAGTTCTTC. The gene calls are TRBV27 and TRBJ2-1; 12 bases agree with TRBD2. The germline V gene has CDR1 MNHEY and CDR2 SMNVEV (reference sequence). This CDR3 contains 14 residues. Losses at the gene ends were 6 bases for V and 3 bases for J; bases not matched to a gene: 0.

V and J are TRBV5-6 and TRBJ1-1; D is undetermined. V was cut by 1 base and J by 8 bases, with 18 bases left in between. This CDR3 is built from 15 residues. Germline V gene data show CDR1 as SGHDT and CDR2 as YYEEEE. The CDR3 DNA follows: TGTGCCAGCAGCTTGAGGGTAGGACTCAGCGGGGAAGCTTTCTTT. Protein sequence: CASSLRVGLSGEAFF. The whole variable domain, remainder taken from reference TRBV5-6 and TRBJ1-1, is DAGVTQSPTHLIKTRGQQVTLRCSPKSGHDTVSWYQQALGQGPQFIFQYYEEEERQRGNFPDRFSGHQFPNYSSELNVNALLLGDSALYLCASSLRVGLSGEAFFGQGTRLTVV.

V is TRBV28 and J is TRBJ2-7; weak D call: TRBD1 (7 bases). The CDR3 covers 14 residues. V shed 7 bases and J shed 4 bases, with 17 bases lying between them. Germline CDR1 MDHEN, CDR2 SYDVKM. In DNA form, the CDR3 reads TGTGCCAGCATCCCCAGGGGGGAGAGGTACGAGCAGTACTTC. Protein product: CASIPRGERYEQYF.

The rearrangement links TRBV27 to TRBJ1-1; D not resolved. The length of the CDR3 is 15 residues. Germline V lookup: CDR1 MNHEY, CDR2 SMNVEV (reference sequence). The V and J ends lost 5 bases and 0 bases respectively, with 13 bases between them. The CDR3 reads CASSAGLQVNTEAFF. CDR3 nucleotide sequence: TGTGCCAGCAGTGCCGGATTACAAGTGAACACTGAAGCTTTCTTT.

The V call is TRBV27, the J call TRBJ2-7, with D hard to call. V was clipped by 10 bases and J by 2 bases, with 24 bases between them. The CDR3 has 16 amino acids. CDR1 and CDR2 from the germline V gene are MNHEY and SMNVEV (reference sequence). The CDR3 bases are TGTGCCACCCACGGAATCAGTCCCGACGGAACCTACGAGCAGTACTTC. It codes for CATHGISPDGTYEQYF.

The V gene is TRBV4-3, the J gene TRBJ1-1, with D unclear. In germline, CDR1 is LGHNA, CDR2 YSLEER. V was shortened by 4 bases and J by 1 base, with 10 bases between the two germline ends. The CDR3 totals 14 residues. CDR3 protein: CASSPNTENTEAFF. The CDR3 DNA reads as TGCGCCAGCAGCCCGAATACAGAGAACACTGAAGCTTTCTTT.

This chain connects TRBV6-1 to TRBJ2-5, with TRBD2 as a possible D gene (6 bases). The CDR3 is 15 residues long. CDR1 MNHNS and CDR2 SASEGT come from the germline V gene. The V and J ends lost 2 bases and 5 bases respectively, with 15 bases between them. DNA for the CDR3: TGTGCCAGCAGTGAATGGGGGGTCGGTTGGGAGACCCAGTACTTC. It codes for CASSEWGVGWETQYF.

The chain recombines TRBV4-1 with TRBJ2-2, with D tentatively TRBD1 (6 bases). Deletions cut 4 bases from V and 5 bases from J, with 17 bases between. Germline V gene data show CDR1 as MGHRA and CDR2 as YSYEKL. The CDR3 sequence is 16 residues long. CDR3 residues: CASSPLGAGVTGELFF. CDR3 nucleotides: TGCGCCAGCAGCCCCTTGGGGGCAGGGGTAACCGGGGAGCTGTTTTTT.

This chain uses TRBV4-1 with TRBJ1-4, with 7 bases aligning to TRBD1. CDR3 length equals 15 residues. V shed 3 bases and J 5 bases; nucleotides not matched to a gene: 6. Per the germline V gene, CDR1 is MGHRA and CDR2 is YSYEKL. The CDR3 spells CASSQATGKNEKLFF. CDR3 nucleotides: TGCGCCAGCAGCCAGGCGACAGGGAAAAATGAAAAACTGTTTTTT.

The CDR3 nucleotides read TGTGCCAGCGGGGACGGGCGCTACGAGCAGTACTTC. This sequence encodes CASGDGRYEQYF. The V call is TRBV6-6, the J call TRBJ2-7; perhaps D is TRBD1 or TRBD2 (5 bases each). The V end lost 8 bases, the J end lost 3 bases, and 11 bases lay between the germline ends. CDR3 length equals 12 residues. CDR1 is MNHNY, CDR2 SVGAGI, per germline (reference sequence).

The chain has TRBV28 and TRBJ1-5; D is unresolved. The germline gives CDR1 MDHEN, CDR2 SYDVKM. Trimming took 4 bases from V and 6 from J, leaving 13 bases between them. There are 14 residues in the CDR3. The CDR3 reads CASSSSTGRQPQHF. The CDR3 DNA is TGTGCCAGCAGTTCCTCGACCGGACGTCAGCCCCAGCATTTT.

This CDR3 reads CASSDQGARFYGYTF. CDR3 bases: TGTGCCAGCAGCGACCAGGGGGCGCGATTTTATGGCTACACCTTC. The chain carries TRBV2 and TRBJ1-2, with 8 bases fitting TRBD1. After removal of 6 bases from V and 5 bases from J, the junction contained 11 bases not matched to a gene. CDR1 SNHLY and CDR2 FYNNEI come from the germline V gene. There are 15 residues in the CDR3.

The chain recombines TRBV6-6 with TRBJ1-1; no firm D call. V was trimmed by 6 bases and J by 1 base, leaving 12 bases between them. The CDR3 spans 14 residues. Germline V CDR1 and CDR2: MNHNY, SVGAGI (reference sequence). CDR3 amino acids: CASRPTFENTEAFF. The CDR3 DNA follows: TGTGCCAGCAGGCCGACATTCGAGAACACTGAAGCTTTCTTT.

CDR3 coding DNA: TGTGCCAGCAGCTTCCCCGGGACTAGCGCTAACGAGCAGTACTTC. It translates to CASSFPGTSANEQYF. This chain joins TRBV7-2 and TRBJ2-7; 10 bases agree with TRBD2. The CDR3 is 15 amino acids. Losses at the gene ends were 3 bases for V and 5 bases for J; bases not matched to a gene: 7. Germline V lookup: CDR1 SGHTA, CDR2 FQGNSA.

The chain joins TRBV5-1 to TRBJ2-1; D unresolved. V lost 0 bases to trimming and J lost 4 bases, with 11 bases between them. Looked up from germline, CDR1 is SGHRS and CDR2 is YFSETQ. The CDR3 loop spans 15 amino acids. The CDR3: CASSLEVTLYNEQFF. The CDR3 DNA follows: TGCGCCAGCAGCTTGGAAGTGACACTATACAATGAGCAGTTCTTC.

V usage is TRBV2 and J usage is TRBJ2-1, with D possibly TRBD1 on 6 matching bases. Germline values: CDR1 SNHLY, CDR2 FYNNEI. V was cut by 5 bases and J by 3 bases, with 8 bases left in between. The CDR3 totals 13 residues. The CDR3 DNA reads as TGTGCCAGCAGTTCGGACAGCTACAATGAGCAGTTCTTC. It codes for CASSSDSYNEQFF.

The CDR3 sequence: CASSRPPGGVKNEQYF. The CDR3 DNA reads TGTGCCAGCAGCCGCCCCCCGGGAGGAGTGAAGAACGAGCAGTACTTC. The chain couples TRBV7-9 to TRBJ2-7, with TRBD2 identical over 7 bases. The CDR3 loop spans 16 amino acids. CDR1 is SEHNR, CDR2 FQNEAQ, per germline (reference sequence). Trimming at V came to 5 bases and at J to 5 bases, leaving 15 bases not matched to a gene.

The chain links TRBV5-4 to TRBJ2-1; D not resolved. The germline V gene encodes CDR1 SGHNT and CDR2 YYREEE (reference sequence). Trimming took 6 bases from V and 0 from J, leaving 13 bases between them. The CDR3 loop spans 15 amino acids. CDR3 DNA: TGTGCCAGCATCCTCACGGGTAGCTCCTACAATGAGCAGTTCTTC. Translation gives CASILTGSSYNEQFF. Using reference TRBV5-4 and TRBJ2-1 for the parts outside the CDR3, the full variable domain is ETGVTQSPTHLIKTRGQQVTLRCSSQSGHNTVSWYQQALGQGPQFIFQYYREEENGRGNFPPRFSGLQFPNYSSELNVNALELDDSALYLCASILTGSSYNEQFFGPGTRLTVL.

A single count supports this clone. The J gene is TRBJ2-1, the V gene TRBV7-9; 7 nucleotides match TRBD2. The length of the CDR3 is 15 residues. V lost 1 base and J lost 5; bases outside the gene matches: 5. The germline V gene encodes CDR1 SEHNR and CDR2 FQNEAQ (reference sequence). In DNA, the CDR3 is TGTGCCAGCAGCTTAGGACTAGCCGTCCACAATGAGCAGTTCTTC. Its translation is CASSLGLAVHNEQFF. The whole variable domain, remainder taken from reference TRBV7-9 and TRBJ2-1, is DTGVSQNPRHKITKRGQNVTFRCDPISEHNRLYWYRQTLGQGPEFLTYFQNEAQLEKSRLLSDRFSAERPKGSFSTLEIQRTEQGDSAMYLCASSLGLAVHNEQFFGPGTRLTVL.

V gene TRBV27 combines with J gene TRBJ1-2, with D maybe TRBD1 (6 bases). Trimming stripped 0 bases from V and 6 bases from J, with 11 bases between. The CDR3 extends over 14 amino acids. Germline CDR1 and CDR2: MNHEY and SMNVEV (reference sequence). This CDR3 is CASSLSSGVDGYTF. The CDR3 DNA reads TGTGCCAGCAGTTTATCATCAGGGGTGGATGGCTACACCTTC.

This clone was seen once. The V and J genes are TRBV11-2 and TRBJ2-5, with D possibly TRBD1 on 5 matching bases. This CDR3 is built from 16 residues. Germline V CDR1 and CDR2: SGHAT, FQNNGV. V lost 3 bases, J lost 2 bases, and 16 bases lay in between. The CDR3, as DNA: TGTGCCAGCAGCTTCTTTCCTTTGGGGCAACAAGAGACCCAGTACTTC. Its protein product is CASSFFPLGQQETQYF.

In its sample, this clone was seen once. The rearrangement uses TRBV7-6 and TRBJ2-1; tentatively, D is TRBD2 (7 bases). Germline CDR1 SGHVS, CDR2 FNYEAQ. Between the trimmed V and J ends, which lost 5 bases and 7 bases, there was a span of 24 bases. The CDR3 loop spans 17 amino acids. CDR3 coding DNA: TGTGCCAGCAGCGCAATACAGGGCGGGAGTATCCAAAATGAGCAGTTCTTC. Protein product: CASSAIQGGSIQNEQFF.